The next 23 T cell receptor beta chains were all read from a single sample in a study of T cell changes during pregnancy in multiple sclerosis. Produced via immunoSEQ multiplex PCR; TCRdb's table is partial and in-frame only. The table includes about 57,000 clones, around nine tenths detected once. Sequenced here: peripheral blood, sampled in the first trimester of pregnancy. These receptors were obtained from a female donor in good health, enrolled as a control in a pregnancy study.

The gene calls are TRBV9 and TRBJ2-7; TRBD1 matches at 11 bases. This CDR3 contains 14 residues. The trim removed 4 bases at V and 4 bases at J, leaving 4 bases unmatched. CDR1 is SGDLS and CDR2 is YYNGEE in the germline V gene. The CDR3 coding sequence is TGTGCCAGCAGCCCAGGACAGGGGGCTTACGAGCAGTACTTC. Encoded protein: CASSPGQGAYEQYF.

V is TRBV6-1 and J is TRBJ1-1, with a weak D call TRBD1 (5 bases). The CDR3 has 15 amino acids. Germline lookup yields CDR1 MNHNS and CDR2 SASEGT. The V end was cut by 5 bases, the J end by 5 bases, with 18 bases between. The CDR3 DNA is TGTGCCAGCAGTTGGGTCCGGGGACTAGGGACTGAAGCTTTCTTT. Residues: CASSWVRGLGTEAFF.

This CDR3 is CASSRSPGTSGLYNEQFF. The CDR3 region has the DNA TGTGCCAGTAGTAGGTCCCCCGGGACTAGCGGACTCTACAATGAGCAGTTCTTC. The chain joins TRBV19 to TRBJ2-1; TRBD2 aligns across 11 bases. The CDR3 runs 18 residues. Trimming removed 4 bases from V and 3 bases from J; junction bases left unmatched: 11. In germline, CDR1 is LNHDA, CDR2 SQIVND (reference sequence).

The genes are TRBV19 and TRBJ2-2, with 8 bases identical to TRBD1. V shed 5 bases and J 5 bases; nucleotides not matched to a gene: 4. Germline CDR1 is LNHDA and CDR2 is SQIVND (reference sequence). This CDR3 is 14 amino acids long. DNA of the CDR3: TGTGCCAGTAGTCCCGGACAGGGAACCGGGGAGCTGTTTTTT. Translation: CASSPGQGTGELFF.

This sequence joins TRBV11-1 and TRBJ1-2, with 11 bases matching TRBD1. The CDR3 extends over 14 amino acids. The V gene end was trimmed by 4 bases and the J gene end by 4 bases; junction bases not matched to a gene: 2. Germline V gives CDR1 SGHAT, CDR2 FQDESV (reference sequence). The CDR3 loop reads CASSWGQGVYGYTF. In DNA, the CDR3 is TGTGCCAGCAGCTGGGGACAGGGGGTCTATGGCTACACCTTC. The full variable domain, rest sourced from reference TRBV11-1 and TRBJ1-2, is EAEVAQSPRYKITEKSQAVAFWCDPISGHATLYWYRQILGQGPELLVQFQDESVVDDSQLPKDRFSAERLKGVDSTLKIQPAELGDSAMYLCASSWGQGVYGYTFGSGTRLTVV.

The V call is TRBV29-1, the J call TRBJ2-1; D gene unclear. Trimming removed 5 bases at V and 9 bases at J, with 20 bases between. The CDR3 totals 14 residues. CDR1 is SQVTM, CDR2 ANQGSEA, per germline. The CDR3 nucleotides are TGCAGCGTTACCTCCGGGTCAAGAAGCTTTGAGCAGTTCTTC. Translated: CSVTSGSRSFEQFF.

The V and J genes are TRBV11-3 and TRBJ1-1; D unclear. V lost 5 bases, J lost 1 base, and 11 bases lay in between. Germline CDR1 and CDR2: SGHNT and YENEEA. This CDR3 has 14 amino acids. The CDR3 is CASSVGRGNTEAFF. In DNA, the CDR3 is TGTGCCAGCAGCGTTGGACGGGGGAACACTGAAGCTTTCTTT.

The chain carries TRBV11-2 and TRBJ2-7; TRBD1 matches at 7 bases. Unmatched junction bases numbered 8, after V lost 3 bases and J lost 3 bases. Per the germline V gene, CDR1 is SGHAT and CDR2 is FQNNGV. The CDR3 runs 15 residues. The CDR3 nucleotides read TGTGCCAGCAGCTTGCAACAGGGGATTCACTACGAGCAGTACTTC. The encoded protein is CASSLQQGIHYEQYF.

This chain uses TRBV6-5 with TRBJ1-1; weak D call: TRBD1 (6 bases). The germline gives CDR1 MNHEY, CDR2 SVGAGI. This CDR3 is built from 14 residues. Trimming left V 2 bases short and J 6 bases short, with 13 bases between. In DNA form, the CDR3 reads TGTGCCAGCAGTTACCGGTTTCGGACAGCTGAAGCTTTCTTT. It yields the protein CASSYRFRTAEAFF.

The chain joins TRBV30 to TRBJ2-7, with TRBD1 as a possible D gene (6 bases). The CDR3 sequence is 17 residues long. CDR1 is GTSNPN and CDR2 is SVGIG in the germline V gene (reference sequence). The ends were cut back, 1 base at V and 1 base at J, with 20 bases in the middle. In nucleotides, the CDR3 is TGTGCCTGGAGTGCCTGGTCGAGACAGGCAGTATCCTACGAGCAGTACTTC. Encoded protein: CAWSAWSRQAVSYEQYF.

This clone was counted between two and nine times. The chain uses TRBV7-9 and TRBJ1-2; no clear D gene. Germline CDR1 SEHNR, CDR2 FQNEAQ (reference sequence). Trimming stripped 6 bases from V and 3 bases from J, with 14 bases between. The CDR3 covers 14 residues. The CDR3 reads CASRPSESYYGYTF. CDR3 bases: TGTGCCAGCAGACCCTCTGAGTCCTACTATGGCTACACCTTC.

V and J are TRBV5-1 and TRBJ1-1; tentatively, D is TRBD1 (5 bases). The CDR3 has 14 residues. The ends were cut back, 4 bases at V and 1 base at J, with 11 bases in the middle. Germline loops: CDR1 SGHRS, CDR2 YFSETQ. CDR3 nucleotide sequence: TGCGCCAGCAGCACGGACACACCGAACACTGAAGCTTTCTTT. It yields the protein CASSTDTPNTEAFF.

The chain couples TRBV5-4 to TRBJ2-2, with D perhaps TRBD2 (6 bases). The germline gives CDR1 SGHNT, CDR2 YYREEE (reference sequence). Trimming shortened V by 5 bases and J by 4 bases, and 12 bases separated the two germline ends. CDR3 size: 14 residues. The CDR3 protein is CASRTVGGTGELFF. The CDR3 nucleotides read TGTGCCAGCAGGACGGTGGGAGGCACCGGGGAGCTGTTTTTT.

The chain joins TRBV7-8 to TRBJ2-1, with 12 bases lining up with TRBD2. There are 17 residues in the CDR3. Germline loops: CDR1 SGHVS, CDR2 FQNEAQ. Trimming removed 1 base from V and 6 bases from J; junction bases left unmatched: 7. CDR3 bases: TGTGCCAGCAGCTTAGAACTAGCGGGGGGCGGGGGCAATGAGCAGTTCTTC. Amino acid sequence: CASSLELAGGGGNEQFF.

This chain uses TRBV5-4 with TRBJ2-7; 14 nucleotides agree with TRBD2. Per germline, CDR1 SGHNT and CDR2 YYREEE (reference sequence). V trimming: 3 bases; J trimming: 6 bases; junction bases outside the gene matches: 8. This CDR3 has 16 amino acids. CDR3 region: CASSSGLAGALAEQYF. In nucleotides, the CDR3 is TGTGCCAGCAGCTCGGGACTAGCGGGGGCCCTCGCCGAGCAGTACTTC.

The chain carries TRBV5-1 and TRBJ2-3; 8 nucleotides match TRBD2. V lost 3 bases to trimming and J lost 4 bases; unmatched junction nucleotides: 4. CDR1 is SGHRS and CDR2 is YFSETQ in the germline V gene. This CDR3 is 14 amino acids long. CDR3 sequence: CASSSGGGSDTQYF. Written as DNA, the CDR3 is TGCGCCAGCAGCTCGGGAGGGGGGTCAGATACGCAGTATTTT. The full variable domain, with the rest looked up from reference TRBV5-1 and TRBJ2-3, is KAGVTQTPRYLIKTRGQQVTLSCSPISGHRSVSWYQQTPGQGLQFLFEYFSETQRNKGNFPGRFSGRQFSNSRSEMNVSTLELGDSALYLCASSSGGGSDTQYFGPGTRLTVL.

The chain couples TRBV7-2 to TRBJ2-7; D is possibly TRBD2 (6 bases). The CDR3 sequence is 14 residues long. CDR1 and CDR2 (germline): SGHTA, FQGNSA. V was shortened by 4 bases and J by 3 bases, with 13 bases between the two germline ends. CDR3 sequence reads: CASSWTTNNYEQYF. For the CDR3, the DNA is TGTGCCAGCAGCTGGACTACAAACAACTACGAGCAGTACTTC. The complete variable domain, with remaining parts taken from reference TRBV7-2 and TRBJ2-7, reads GAGVSQSPSNKVTEKGKDVELRCDPISGHTALYWYRQSLGQGLEFLIYFQGNSAPDKSGLPSDRFSAERTGGSVSTLTIQRTQQEDSAVYLCASSWTTNNYEQYFGPGTRLTVT.

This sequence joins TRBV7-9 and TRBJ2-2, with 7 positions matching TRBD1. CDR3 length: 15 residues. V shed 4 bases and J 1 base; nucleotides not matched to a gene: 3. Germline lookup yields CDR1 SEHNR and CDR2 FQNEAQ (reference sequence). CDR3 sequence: CASSSWTGNTGELFF. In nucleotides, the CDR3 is TGTGCCAGCAGCTCGTGGACAGGGAACACCGGGGAGCTGTTTTTT.

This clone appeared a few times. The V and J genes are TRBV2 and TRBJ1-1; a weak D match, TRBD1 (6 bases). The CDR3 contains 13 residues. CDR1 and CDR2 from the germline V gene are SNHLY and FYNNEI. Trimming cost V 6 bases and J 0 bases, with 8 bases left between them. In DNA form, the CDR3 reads TGTGCCAGCAGACAGGGACTGAACACTGAAGCTTTCTTT. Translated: CASRQGLNTEAFF. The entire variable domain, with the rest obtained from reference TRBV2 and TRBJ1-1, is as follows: EPEVTQTPSHQVTQMGQEVILRCVPISNHLYFYWYRQILGQKVEFLVSFYNNEISEKSEIFDDQFSVERPDGSNFTLKIRSTKLEDSAMYFCASRQGLNTEAFFGQGTRLTVV.

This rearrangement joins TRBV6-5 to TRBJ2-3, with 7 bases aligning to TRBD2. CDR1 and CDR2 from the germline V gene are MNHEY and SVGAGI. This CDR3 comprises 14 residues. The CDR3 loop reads CATGGRHSTDTQYF. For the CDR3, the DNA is TGTGCTACGGGGGGACGACACAGCACAGATACGCAGTATTTT.

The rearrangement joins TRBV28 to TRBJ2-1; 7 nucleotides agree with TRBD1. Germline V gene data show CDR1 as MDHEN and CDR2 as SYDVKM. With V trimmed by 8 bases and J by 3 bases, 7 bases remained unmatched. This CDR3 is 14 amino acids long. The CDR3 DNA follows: TGTGCCAGCTGGGACAGCTCCCACTACAATGAGCAGTTCTTC. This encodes CASWDSSHYNEQFF.

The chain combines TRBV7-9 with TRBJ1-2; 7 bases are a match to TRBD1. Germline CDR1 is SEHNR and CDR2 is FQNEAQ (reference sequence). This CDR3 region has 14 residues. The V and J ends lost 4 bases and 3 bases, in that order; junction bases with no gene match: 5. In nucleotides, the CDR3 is TGTGCCAGCAGCTCTCCGGGACAGTACTATGGCTACACCTTC. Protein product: CASSSPGQYYGYTF.

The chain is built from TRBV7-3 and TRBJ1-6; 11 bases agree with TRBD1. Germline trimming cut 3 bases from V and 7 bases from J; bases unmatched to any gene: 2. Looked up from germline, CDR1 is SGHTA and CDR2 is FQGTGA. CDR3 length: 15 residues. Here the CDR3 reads CASSLGQGENSPLHF. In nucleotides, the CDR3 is TGTGCCAGCAGCTTGGGACAGGGGGAGAATTCACCCCTCCACTTT.